These T cell receptor beta chains were read from a single sample in a study of blood T cell repertoires in COVID-19. TCRdb keeps only in-frame clones here, not all; method: immunoSEQ multiplex PCR. The sample carries about 110,000 clones, approximately 80% recorded once. The sequencing sample was made of peripheral blood. The receptors were sampled from a woman in her 70s with acute or convalescent COVID-19. Both conserved end residues are part of each CDR3. D genes are given only for firm matches. Clone size is stated in some rows and not others, as once, few, many or a class when expanded.

v_call	j_call	clone_size	d_call	cdr3_aa	cdr3_nt
TRBV7-2	TRBJ1-2	-	TRBD1	CASSPDLAGGGYTF	TGTGCCAGCAGCCCCGACCTCGCAGGGGGCGGCTACACCTTC
TRBV2	TRBJ2-2	-	-	CASSDNRGGTGELFF	TGTGCCAGCAGTGATAATCGGGGTGGGACCGGGGAGCTGTTTTTT
TRBV12-2	TRBJ2-5	-	-	CASRSLGEQGETQYF	TGTGCAAGTCGCTCCCTTGGGGAACAGGGAGAGACCCAGTACTTC
TRBV5-1	TRBJ2-6	-	-	CASSLEQAGANVLTF	TGCGCCAGCAGCTTGGAACAGGCAGGGGCCAACGTCCTGACTTTC
TRBV7-6	TRBJ1-1	-	-	CASSRQTGGMNTEAFF	TGTGCCAGCAGCCGCCAAACGGGAGGGATGAACACTGAAGCTTTCTTT
TRBV27	TRBJ1-5	many	-	CASSAARRGEYSNQPQHF	TGTGCCAGCAGTGCAGCCCGACGGGGGGAATATAGCAATCAGCCCCAGCATTTT
TRBV19	TRBJ1-6	-	-	CASMDSNSPLHF	TGTGCCAGTATGGACAGCAATTCACCCCTCCACTTT
TRBV5-1	TRBJ1-1	-	-	CASSLGGMGTEAFF	TGCGCCAGCAGCTTGGGAGGGATGGGAACTGAAGCTTTCTTT
TRBV28	TRBJ2-3	-	TRBD2	CASTGGGFTDTQYF	TGTGCCAGCACTGGCGGGGGGTTCACAGATACGCAGTATTTT
TRBV19	TRBJ1-3	-	TRBD1	CASIHTRGPPGNTIYF	TGTGCCAGTATCCACACGAGGGGGCCTCCTGGAAACACCATATATTTT
TRBV2	TRBJ1-4	-	-	CASSQQFNEKLFF	TGTGCCAGCAGTCAACAGTTCAATGAAAAACTGTTTTTT
TRBV3-1/TRBV3-2	TRBJ2-2	few	-	CASSRVMGTGELFF	TGTGCCAGCTCCAGGGTCATGGGCACCGGGGAGCTGTTTTTT
TRBV6-4	TRBJ2-1	-	TRBD2	CASSDSGGGASNEQFF	TGTGCCAGCAGTGACTCAGGCGGGGGGGCTTCCAATGAGCAGTTCTTC
TRBV28	TRBJ1-4	-	TRBD1	CASSGYLGTGGPEEEKLFF	TGTGCCAGCAGTGGGTATCTGGGGACAGGGGGCCCAGAAGAGGAAAAACTGTTTTTT
TRBV7-9	TRBJ1-4	-	-	CASSLGAGAATNEKLFF	TGTGCCAGCAGCTTAGGGGCAGGCGCTGCAACTAATGAAAAACTGTTTTTT
TRBV3-1/TRBV3-2	TRBJ2-7	-	TRBD1	CASSPSPDRVGEQYF	TGTGCCAGCAGTCCTTCTCCGGACAGGGTGGGGGAGCAGTACTTC
TRBV7-6	TRBJ2-2	-	-	CASSPGVGAGELFF	TGTGCCAGCAGCCCAGGTGTGGGCGCCGGGGAGCTGTTTTTT
TRBV5-4	TRBJ1-2	-	-	CASSSMESGSYGYTF	TGTGCCAGCAGCTCAATGGAGTCGGGATCCTATGGCTACACCTTC
TRBV19	TRBJ1-1	-	-	CASSAQGQRGRAFF	TGTGCCAGTAGTGCTCAGGGTCAGCGAGGACGGGCTTTCTTT
TRBV1	TRBJ2-5	-	-	CTSSQDKTFQETQYF	TGCACCAGCAGCCAAGATAAGACTTTTCAAGAGACCCAGTACTTC
TRBV28	TRBJ2-3	-	TRBD1	CASSFLDRETDTQYF	TGTGCCAGCAGTTTTCTAGACAGGGAGACAGATACGCAGTATTTT
TRBV6-6	TRBJ2-2	-	TRBD1	CASGRDRGWELFF	TGTGCCAGCGGGCGGGACAGGGGATGGGAGCTGTTTTTT
TRBV7-9	TRBJ2-3	-	-	CASSLGAGADTQYF	TGTGCCAGCAGCTTAGGGGCAGGGGCGGACACGCAGTATTTT
TRBV29-1	TRBJ2-1	-	-	CSAVYAIYNEQFF	TGCAGCGCTGTCTACGCAATATACAATGAGCAGTTCTTC
TRBV6-5	TRBJ2-1	-	-	CASSTSYNEQFF	TGTGCCAGCAGTACGAGCTACAATGAGCAGTTCTTC
TRBV18	TRBJ2-3	-	-	CASSPGGVDTQYF	TGTGCCAGCTCCCCCGGAGGAGTAGATACGCAGTATTTT
TRBV5-1	TRBJ2-3	-	-	CASSLSESAGRTLTDTQYF	TGCGCCAGCAGCTTGAGTGAAAGCGCGGGGCGGACGTTGACAGATACGCAGTATTTT
TRBV6-5	TRBJ1-1	-	-	CASSSDSKARAFF	TGTGCCAGCAGTAGTGACAGTAAGGCCCGAGCTTTCTTT
TRBV5-1	TRBJ2-2	-	TRBD1	CASSIGGGTAKLANTGELFF	TGCGCCAGCAGCATAGGGGGTGGGACAGCCAAACTCGCGAACACCGGGGAGCTGTTTTTT
TRBV15	TRBJ1-2	-	-	CATSSGLASNYGYTF	TGTGCCACCAGCAGTGGCCTGGCCTCTAACTATGGCTACACCTTC
TRBV6-5	TRBJ1-1	-	-	CASSTLDKNTEAFF	TGTGCCAGCAGTACCCTCGACAAGAACACTGAAGCTTTCTTT
TRBV9	TRBJ1-6	-	-	CASSVGALNSPLHF	TGTGCCAGCAGCGTAGGGGCCCTTAATTCACCCCTCCACTTT
TRBV6-2/TRBV6-3	TRBJ1-3	-	-	CASSYSASGNTIYF	TGTGCCAGCAGTTACTCGGCCTCGGGAAACACCATATATTTT
TRBV9	TRBJ2-1	-	TRBD2	CASTIGLAGGGEQFF	TGTGCCAGCACGATCGGACTAGCGGGGGGAGGCGAGCAGTTCTTC
TRBV15	TRBJ2-1	-	TRBD1	CATSGQRQGHNEQFF	TGTGCCACCAGCGGGCAACGACAGGGACACAATGAGCAGTTCTTC
TRBV7-7	TRBJ2-2	-	TRBD2	CASSPGLAGGTGELFF	TGTGCCAGCAGCCCGGGACTAGCGGGGGGTACCGGGGAGCTGTTTTTT
TRBV5-4	TRBJ1-3	-	-	CASSLDYGGGNTIYF	TGTGCCAGCAGCTTGGACTACGGAGGGGGAAACACCATATATTTT
TRBV28	TRBJ1-2	-	TRBD1	CASSLSQGANGYTF	TGTGCCAGCAGTTTATCACAGGGGGCCAATGGCTACACCTTC
TRBV3-1/TRBV3-2	TRBJ2-2	-	TRBD2	CASSPPSGANTGELFF	TGTGCCAGCAGCCCCCCTAGCGGGGCTAACACCGGGGAGCTGTTTTTT
TRBV7-2	TRBJ2-5	-	-	CASSLEGRGLETQYF	TGTGCCAGCAGCTTAGAGGGCAGGGGCCTAGAGACCCAGTACTTC
TRBV28	TRBJ2-5	-	-	CASSSQTVPETQYF	TGTGCCAGCAGTTCCCAGACAGTCCCGGAGACCCAGTACTTC
TRBV3-1/TRBV3-2	TRBJ2-6	-	TRBD1	CASRQQPGTGGSGANVLTF	TGTGCCAGCAGGCAACAACCCGGGACAGGGGGCTCTGGGGCCAACGTCCTGACTTTC
TRBV28	TRBJ2-5	-	TRBD1	CASSLYGTGNQETQYF	TGTGCCAGCAGTTTATATGGGACAGGGAACCAAGAGACCCAGTACTTC
TRBV28	TRBJ2-3	-	-	CASSLMGLGDTQYF	TGTGCCAGCAGTTTAATGGGCCTGGGAGATACGCAGTATTTT
TRBV7-2	TRBJ2-1	-	-	CASSRDPRANEQFF	TGTGCCAGCAGTCGAGATCCCCGAGCCAATGAGCAGTTCTTC
TRBV9	TRBJ2-1	-	TRBD2	CASSVGLAGGMGEQFF	TGTGCCAGCAGCGTAGGGCTAGCGGGAGGTATGGGTGAGCAGTTCTTC
TRBV9	TRBJ1-1	-	-	CASSVRAENTEAFF	TGTGCCAGCAGCGTGCGGGCCGAGAACACTGAAGCTTTCTTT
TRBV25-1	TRBJ2-3	-	-	CASSDDRSLTTDTQYF	TGTGCCAGCAGTGACGATCGGAGCCTTACCACAGATACGCAGTATTTT
TRBV7-9	TRBJ1-4	-	-	CASSLGATTNEKLFF	TGTGCCAGCAGCTTAGGGGCCACAACTAATGAAAAACTGTTTTTT
TRBV27	TRBJ2-2	-	-	CASSSGRGSGTGELFF	TGTGCCAGCAGTTCAGGACGGGGGTCGGGCACCGGGGAGCTGTTTTTT
TRBV5-8	TRBJ2-5	-	-	CASSAPTGTWETQYF	TGTGCCAGCAGCGCCCCGACAGGGACTTGGGAGACCCAGTACTTC
TRBV7-8	TRBJ2-1	few	-	CASSLEVRGEQFF	TGTGCCAGCAGCTTAGAGGTCCGCGGTGAGCAGTTCTTC
TRBV3-1/TRBV3-2	TRBJ2-1	-	TRBD1	CASSLGDRKQFF	TGTGCCAGCAGCCTGGGGGACAGAAAGCAGTTCTTC